This T cell receptor beta chain was captured in a study of T cells in Graves' hyperthyroidism and ophthalmopathy (dated by TCRdb to about 2019). For context, the study as a whole: Peripheral blood was collected at initial diagnosis, before any treatment. To identify distinguishing TCR V-J signatures, a discovery cohort of 90 to 100 patients was used, comprising 43 with Graves' ophthalmopathy and around 57 with stable Graves' hyperthyroidism. The paper describes TCR Vbeta CDR3 sequencing of 120 to 150 peripheral blood samples, made up of about 41 ophthalmopathy patients, over 70 hyperthyroidism patients and 17 progressor patients. An independent validation cohort of 18 to 20 hyperthyroidism patients and 17 patients who later progressed to ophthalmopathy tested prospective prediction of ophthalmopathy. Once sampling was done, hyperthyroidism patients were given methimazole at a starting dose of 30 mg daily, whereas ophthalmopathy patients were given high-dose intravenous methylprednisolone. In addition, the study compared T-cell repertoires in thyroid tissue and in blood from six Graves' hyperthyroidism patients. For training and testing, the 80 to 100 patients in the discovery cohort were randomly divided in a 7:3 ratio.

What the work shows at the level of the full study, not this receptor alone: No statistical method was used to fix the sample size in advance, and group allocation was not hidden from the investigators. Blood samples also contained most of the expanded thyroid clonotypes (frequency above 0.001), which suggests that blood repertoires may reflect thyroid immune responses. Ophthalmopathy was separated from stable hyperthyroidism by a 13 V-J signature model, with roughly 88% sensitivity and 81% to 83% specificity obtained in cross-validation and 80%/75% obtained in testing. In validation, the model predicted progression to ophthalmopathy with approximately 71% sensitivity and roughly 72% specificity, a median of 6.5 months before onset.

A patient counted as having stable Graves' hyperthyroidism if no progression to ophthalmopathy occurred over 18 months of follow-up. Hyperthyroidism patients were newly diagnosed, had a disease duration of under 2 months, and were aged 18 to 65 years. Patients with uncontrolled infections, other autoimmune diseases, pregnancy or lactation were excluded. Clinical symptoms, serum thyroxine and TRAb, thyroid ultrasound, and orbital computed tomography formed the basis for the diagnoses. Ficoll-Paque density gradient centrifugation was used to isolate PBMCs from approximately 11 ml of fresh peripheral blood. Total RNA was extracted with Trizol reagent, and quality was checked on an Agilent 2100 Bioanalyzer. From a lookup of the germline V gene (reference sequence), CDR1 and CDR2 are DFQATT and SNEGSKA. The trim is 3 bases for V and 6 bases for J, with a gap of 12 bases between the germline ends. The CDR3 measures 13 amino acids from cysteine to phenylalanine. Of the read, only the CDR3 DNA is kept; its 39 bases are in frame from base 1.

This clonotype was observed many times. Its recognized antigen is unknown. Nothing much larger sits one base from this clone, and base qualities are not available. TCR beta CDR3 regions were amplified from RNA transcripts. A first-round RT-PCR of the TCR CDR3 used the HTBI primer set with the Qiagen OneStep RT-PCR kit. Libraries were constructed in a second round of multiplex PCR, after which size selection and purification were carried out. The libraries were sequenced on an Illumina HiSeq2000 using paired-end 100 bp reads. The source study handled its data this way. SOAPnuke was used to process the raw data, with reads discarded if the reads contained adapters or uncalled bases, had a mean Phred below 15, or lacked an exact constant-primer or identifier match. COPE v1.2.5 was used to merge the high-quality paired reads, and each unique nucleotide sequence was defined as a clonotype. Clonotypes were aligned to IMGT TRBV, TRBD and TRBJ reference segments using MiTCR v1.1. Analysis was restricted to V-J combinations with a frequency above 0.0001, which covered roughly 99% of repertoires. A TCS score was defined as the ratio of F50 (clonal expansion) to E x V (chaos), with BLOSUM62-based TCRdist applied between CDR3 peptides within each V-J. Welch's t-statistics and random forest reduced roughly 500 V-J features to roughly 13, which were used in a naive Bayes classifier (R e1071). TCRdb passed the public sequencing reads through fastp at Q25 and MiXCR, retaining productive beta sequences. Duplicate CDR3 protein sequences are folded into a single record with the most common DNA and genes. The V and J calls and clone size are TCRdb's, not the authors'. A total of about 420,000 distinct CDR3 sequences appear in this sample, roughly 13% of them only once. Jointly, the top ten make up 5% to 6% of the sample.

The sample consisted of blood. The source is a woman under 30 with Graves' hyperthyroidism. The sequence joins TRBV20-1 to TRBJ1-5; no confident D gene assignment can be made. The encoded CDR3 is CSASAGWGQPQHF. The bases read TGCAGTGCTAGTGCCGGGTGGGGTCAGCCCCAGCATTTT.